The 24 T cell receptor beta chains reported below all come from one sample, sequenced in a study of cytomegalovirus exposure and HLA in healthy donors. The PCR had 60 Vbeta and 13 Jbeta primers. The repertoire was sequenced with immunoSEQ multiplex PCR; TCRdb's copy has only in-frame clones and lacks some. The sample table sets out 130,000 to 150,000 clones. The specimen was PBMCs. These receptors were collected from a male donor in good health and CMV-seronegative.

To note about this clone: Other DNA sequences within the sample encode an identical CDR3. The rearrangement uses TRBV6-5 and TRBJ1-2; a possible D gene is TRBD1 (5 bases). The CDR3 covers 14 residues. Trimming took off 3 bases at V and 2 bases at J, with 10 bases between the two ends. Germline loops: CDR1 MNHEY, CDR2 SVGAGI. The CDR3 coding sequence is TGTGCCAGCAGTTATTCAGGGCCGAACTATGGCTACACCTTC. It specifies CASSYSGPNYGYTF.

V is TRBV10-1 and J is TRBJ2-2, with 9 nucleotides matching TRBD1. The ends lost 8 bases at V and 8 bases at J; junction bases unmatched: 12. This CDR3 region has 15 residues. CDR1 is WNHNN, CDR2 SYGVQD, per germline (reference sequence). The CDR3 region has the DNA TGCGCCAGCTCGTTCGGGACAGGGAGGACGGGGGAGCTGTTTTTT. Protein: CASSFGTGRTGELFF.

CDR3 sequence (DNA): TGCGCCGCGGCCCCGGGGGGAAAGGTTAAATCCGCCTGGGGCACCATATATTTT. It specifies CAAAPGGKVKSAWGTIYF. This rearrangement joins TRBV4-1 to TRBJ1-3; TRBD1 might be the D (5 bases). Trimming pared 11 bases from V and 9 bases from J, leaving 35 bases between. This CDR3 is built from 18 residues. Germline CDR1 MGHRA, CDR2 YSYEKL.

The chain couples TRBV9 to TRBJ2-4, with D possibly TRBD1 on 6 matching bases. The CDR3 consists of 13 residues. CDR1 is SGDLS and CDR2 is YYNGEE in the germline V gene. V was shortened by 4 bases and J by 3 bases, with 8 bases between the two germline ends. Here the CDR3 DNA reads TGTGCCAGCAGCCCGGACAGCAAAAACATTCAGTACTTC. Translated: CASSPDSKNIQYF.

CDR3 bases: TGTGCCAGCAGAGCCTGGGGCAGGGGTCAGGACGAGCAGTACTTC. Protein sequence: CASRAWGRGQDEQYF. This chain uses TRBV6-5 with TRBJ2-7; the D gene is possibly TRBD1 (6 bases). This CDR3 has 15 amino acids. V shed 6 bases and J shed 5 bases, with 20 bases lying between them. Germline V gene lookup returns CDR1 MNHEY and CDR2 SVGAGI.

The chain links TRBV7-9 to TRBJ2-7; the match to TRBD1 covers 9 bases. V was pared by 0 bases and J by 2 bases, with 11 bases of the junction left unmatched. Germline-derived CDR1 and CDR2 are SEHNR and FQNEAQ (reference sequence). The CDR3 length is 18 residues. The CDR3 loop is CASSLALTGGSWTYEQYF. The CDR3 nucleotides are TGTGCCAGCAGCTTAGCCCTAACAGGGGGCTCATGGACCTACGAGCAGTACTTC.

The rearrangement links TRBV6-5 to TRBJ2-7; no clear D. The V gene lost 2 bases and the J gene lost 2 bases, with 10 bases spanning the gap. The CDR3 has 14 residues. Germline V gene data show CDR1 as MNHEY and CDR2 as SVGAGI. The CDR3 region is CASSYRLVPYEQYF. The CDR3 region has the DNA TGTGCCAGCAGTTACCGGTTAGTCCCCTACGAGCAGTACTTC.

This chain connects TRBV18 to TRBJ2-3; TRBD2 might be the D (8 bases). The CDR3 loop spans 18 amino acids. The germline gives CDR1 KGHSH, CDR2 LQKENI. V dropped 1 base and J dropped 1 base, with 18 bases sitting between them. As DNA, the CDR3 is TGTGCCAGCTCACCACGACAGGGCGGGAGGTTGGGCACAGATACGCAGTATTTT. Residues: CASSPRQGGRLGTDTQYF.

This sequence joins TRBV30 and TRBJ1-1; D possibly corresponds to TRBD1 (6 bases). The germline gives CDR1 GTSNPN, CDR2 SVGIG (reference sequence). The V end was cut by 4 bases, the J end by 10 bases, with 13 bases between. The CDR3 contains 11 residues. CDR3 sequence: CAWNLRDTAFF. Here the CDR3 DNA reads TGTGCCTGGAACCTTAGGGACACAGCTTTCTTT.

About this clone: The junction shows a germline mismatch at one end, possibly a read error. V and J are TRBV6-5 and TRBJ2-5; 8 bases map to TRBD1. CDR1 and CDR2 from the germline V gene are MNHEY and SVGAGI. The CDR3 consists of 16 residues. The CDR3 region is CASSYSRGRGQEAQYF. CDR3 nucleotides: TGTGCCAGCAGTTACTCGCGGGGCAGGGGGCAAGAGGCCCAGTACTTC.

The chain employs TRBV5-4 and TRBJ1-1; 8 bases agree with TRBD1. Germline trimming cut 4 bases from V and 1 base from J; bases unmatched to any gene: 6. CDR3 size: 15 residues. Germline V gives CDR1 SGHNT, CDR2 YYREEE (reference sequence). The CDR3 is CASSPQGQGNTEAFF. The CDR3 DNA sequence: TGTGCCAGCAGCCCCCAAGGACAGGGGAACACTGAAGCTTTCTTT.

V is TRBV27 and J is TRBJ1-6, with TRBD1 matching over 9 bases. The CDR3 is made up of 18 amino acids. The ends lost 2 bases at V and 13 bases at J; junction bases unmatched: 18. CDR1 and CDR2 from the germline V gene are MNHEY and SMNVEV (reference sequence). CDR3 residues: CASSLPTKRDRVFFPLHF. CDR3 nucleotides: TGTGCCAGCAGTTTACCTACTAAACGGGACAGGGTGTTTTTTCCCCTCCACTTT.

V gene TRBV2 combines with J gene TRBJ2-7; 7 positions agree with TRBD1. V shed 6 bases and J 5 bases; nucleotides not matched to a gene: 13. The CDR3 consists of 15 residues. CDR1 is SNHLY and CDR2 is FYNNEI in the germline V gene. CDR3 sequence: CASRGQVLQGHEQYF. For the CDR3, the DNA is TGTGCCAGCAGAGGACAGGTACTACAGGGCCACGAGCAGTACTTC.

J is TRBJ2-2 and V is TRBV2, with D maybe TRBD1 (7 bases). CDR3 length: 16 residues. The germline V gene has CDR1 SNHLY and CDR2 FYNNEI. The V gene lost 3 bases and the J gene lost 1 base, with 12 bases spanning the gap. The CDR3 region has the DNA TGTGCCAGCAGTGAGCCAGGGGGGATGAACACCGGGGAGCTGTTTTTT. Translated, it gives CASSEPGGMNTGELFF.

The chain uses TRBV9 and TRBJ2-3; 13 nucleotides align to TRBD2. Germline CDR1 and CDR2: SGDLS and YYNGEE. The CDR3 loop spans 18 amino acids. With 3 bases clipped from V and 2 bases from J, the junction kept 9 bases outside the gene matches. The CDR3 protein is CASSAIPGLAGTTDTQYF. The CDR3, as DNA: TGTGCCAGCAGCGCCATTCCGGGACTAGCGGGAACCACAGATACGCAGTATTTT. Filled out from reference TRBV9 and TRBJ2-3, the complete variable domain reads DSGVTQTPKHLITATGQRVTLRCSPRSGDLSVYWYQQSLDQGLQFLIQYYNGEERAKGNILERFSAQQFPDLHSELNLSSLELGDSALYFCASSAIPGLAGTTDTQYFGPGTRLTVL.

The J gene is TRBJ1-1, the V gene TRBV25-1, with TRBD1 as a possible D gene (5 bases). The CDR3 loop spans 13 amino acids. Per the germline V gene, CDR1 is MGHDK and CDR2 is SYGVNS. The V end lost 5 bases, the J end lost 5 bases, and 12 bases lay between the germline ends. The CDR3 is CASSKLGGTEAFF. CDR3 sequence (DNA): TGTGCCAGCAGTAAATTGGGGGGGACTGAAGCTTTCTTT.

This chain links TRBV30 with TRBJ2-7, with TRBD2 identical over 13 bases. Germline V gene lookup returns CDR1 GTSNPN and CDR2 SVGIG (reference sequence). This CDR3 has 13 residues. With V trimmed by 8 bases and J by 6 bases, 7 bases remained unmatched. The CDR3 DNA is TGTGCCCTCCGACTAGCGGGAGGAGGCGAGCAGTACTTC. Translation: CALRLAGGGEQYF.

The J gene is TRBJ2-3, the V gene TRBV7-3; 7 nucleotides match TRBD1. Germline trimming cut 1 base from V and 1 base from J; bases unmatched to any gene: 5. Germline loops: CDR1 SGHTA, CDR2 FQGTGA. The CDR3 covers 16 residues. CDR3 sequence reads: CASSLNTRGRTDTQYF. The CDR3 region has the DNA TGTGCCAGCAGCTTAAATACGAGGGGGCGCACAGATACGCAGTATTTT.

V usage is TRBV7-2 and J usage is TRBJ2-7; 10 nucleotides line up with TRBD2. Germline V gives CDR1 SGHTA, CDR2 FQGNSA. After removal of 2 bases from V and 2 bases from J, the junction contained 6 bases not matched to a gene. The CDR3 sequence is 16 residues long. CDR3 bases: TGTGCCAGCAGCTTACTCGGAAGCGGGGGGGCCTACGAGCAGTACTTC. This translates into CASSLLGSGGAYEQYF. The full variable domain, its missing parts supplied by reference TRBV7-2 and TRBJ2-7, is GAGVSQSPSNKVTEKGKDVELRCDPISGHTALYWYRQSLGQGLEFLIYFQGNSAPDKSGLPSDRFSAERTGGSVSTLTIQRTQQEDSAVYLCASSLLGSGGAYEQYFGPGTRLTVT.

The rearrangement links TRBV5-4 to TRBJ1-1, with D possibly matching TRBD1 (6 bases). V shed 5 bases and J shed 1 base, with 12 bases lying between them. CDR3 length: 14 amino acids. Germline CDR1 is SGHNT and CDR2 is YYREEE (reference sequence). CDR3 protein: CASSYSGENTEAFF. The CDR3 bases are TGTGCCAGCAGTTACTCAGGGGAGAACACTGAAGCTTTCTTT.

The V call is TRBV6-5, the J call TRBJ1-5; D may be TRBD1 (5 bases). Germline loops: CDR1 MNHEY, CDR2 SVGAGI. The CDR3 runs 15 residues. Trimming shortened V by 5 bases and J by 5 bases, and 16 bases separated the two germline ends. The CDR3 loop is CASSVLSREHQPQHF. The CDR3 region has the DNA TGTGCCAGCAGTGTCCTAAGCAGGGAACATCAGCCCCAGCATTTT.

This chain's CDR3 is CASSKGVSGNTIYF. CDR3 DNA sequence: TGTGCCAGCAGCAAAGGGGTTTCTGGAAACACCATATATTTT. This chain joins TRBV27 and TRBJ1-3, with D tentatively TRBD1 (5 bases). The CDR3 is 14 residues long. The V gene lost 6 bases and the J gene lost 1 base, with 10 bases spanning the gap. CDR1 and CDR2 (germline): MNHEY, SMNVEV (reference sequence).

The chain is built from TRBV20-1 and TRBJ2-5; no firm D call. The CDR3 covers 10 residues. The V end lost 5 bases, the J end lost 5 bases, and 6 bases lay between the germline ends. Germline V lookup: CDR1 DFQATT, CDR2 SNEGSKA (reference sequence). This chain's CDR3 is CSADGETQYF. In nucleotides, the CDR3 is TGCAGTGCTGACGGGGAGACCCAGTACTTC.

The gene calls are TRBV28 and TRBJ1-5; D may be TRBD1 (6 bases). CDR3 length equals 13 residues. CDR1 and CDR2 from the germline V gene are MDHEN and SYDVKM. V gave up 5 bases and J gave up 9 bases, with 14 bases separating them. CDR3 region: CASSTGSRRPQHF. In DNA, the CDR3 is TGTGCCAGCAGTACAGGGTCCAGACGGCCCCAGCATTTT.